These T cell receptor beta chains were read from a single sample in a study of shared clonotypes between healthy human individuals. Clones were read by immunoSEQ multiplex PCR, and TCRdb kept only the in-frame ones, dropping some. The sample contains around 500,000 clones, around 80% of which appear only once. Sequenced sample: PBMCs. The origin of the receptors is a middle-aged woman in good health. Some clones in this sample may be carry-over from other donors' samples. The CDR3 runs from the conserved cysteine through the conserved F or W. The order of the fields is CDR3 DNA, CDR3 protein, J gene, clone size, D gene, V gene. The D gene is left open where the match is weak. Clone size is not always given. Where it is, it says once, few, many or a class for expanded clones.

TGTGCCAGCAGCTCCATTCGGGACAGGAGCACAGATACGCAGTATTTT CASSSIRDRSTDTQYF TRBJ2-3 NA TRBD1 TRBV5-4
TGTGCCAGCAGTGAAGAAGGTCGGTTCTCTGGAAACACCATATATTTT CASSEEGRFSGNTIYF TRBJ1-3 NA NA TRBV2
TGTGCCAGCACCCCCCCGCCAGGGAGCTCCTACGAGCAGTACTTC CASTPPPGSSYEQYF TRBJ2-7 NA NA TRBV7-9
TGTGCCAGCAGTCCCATGGTCTCCCGGGGGGATAACAATGAGCAGTTCTTC CASSPMVSRGDNNEQFF TRBJ2-1 NA TRBD2 TRBV27
TGTGCCAGCAGTCCCCCGGCCCGTAGCTCCTACGAGCAGTACTTC CASSPPARSSYEQYF TRBJ2-7 NA NA TRBV28
TGTGCCAGCAGCTTAGGGGAGCGTCAGCCCCAGCATTTT CASSLGERQPQHF TRBJ1-5 NA NA TRBV7-2
TGTGCCAGCAGCTTGACTAGGGGGTGGAACTATGGCTACACCTTC CASSLTRGWNYGYTF TRBJ1-2 NA NA TRBV5-8
TGCAGTGCTAGACTGAATGAGCAGTTCTTC CSARLNEQFF TRBJ2-1 NA NA TRBV20-1
TGTGCCAGCATCGGGACAGCGGACAATGAGCAGTTCTTC CASIGTADNEQFF TRBJ2-1 NA TRBD1 TRBV28
TGTGCCAGCACCTTTTTGGCCCTGACTAGTTTCACAGATACGCAGTATTTT CASTFLALTSFTDTQYF TRBJ2-3 NA NA TRBV28
TGTGCCTGGAGGGACTTCCAAGAGACCCAGTACTTC CAWRDFQETQYF TRBJ2-5 NA NA TRBV30
TGTGCCAGCAGCTTAGCGGGCAGGGCCAACGAGCAGTACTTC CASSLAGRANEQYF TRBJ2-7 NA NA TRBV11-2
TGTGCCAGCTCACCAAATCCGAATTCTAGCAATCAGCCCCAGCATTTT CASSPNPNSSNQPQHF TRBJ1-5 NA NA TRBV18
TGTGCCAGCAGTTTAGCGTCAAACTATGGCTACACCTTC CASSLASNYGYTF TRBJ1-2 NA NA TRBV28
TGTGCCAGCAGTTTCCCCCCGAGGCGCCCCTCCTACGAGCAGTACTTC CASSFPPRRPSYEQYF TRBJ2-7 few NA TRBV28
TGTGCCAGCAGCGAGCGAATGGGCCAAATGCCCTACGAGCAGTACTTC CASSERMGQMPYEQYF TRBJ2-7 NA NA TRBV14
TGCGCCAGCAGCCGGGGACTAGCGGGAGGGCCAAGTGAGCAGTACTTC CASSRGLAGGPSEQYF TRBJ2-7 NA TRBD2 TRBV4-1
TGTGCCAGCTCACCGAACGGACCGCTTAACACCGGGGAGCTGTTTTTT CASSPNGPLNTGELFF TRBJ2-2 NA NA TRBV18
TGTGCCAGTAGTACCCCCCCGTTAAGCCTAGCTGAAGCTTTCTTT CASSTPPLSLAEAFF TRBJ1-1 few NA TRBV19
TGTGCCAGCAGCCCCGCGGGGCTCTACCGCCAACAAGAGCAGTTCTTC CASSPAGLYRQQEQFF TRBJ2-1 few NA TRBV28
TGTGCCAGCAGTGATCTTAGCAATCAGCCCCAGCATTTT CASSDLSNQPQHF TRBJ1-5 many NA TRBV6-1
TGCGCCAGCAGCTTTTTATCTCCCCCTTGGGCAGCGGGGTCTGCAACTAATGAAAAACTGTTTTTT CASSFLSPPWAAGSATNEKLFF TRBJ1-4 NA NA TRBV5-1
TGTGCCAGCAGAGTGACAGGGAGCCTTTCACCCCTCCACTTT CASRVTGSLSPLHF TRBJ1-6 few TRBD1 TRBV28
TGTGCCAGCAGCTACCGGGCTCTCTATGGCTACACCTTC CASSYRALYGYTF TRBJ1-2 NA NA TRBV5-4
TGTGCCAGCAGCTTAGCGTCCCGCGGGAGTTTGTTCTTC CASSLASRGSLFF TRBJ2-1 NA TRBD2 TRBV7-2
TGTGCCAGCAGTGAAGCTGGGGGCCTCACCGGGGAGCTGTTTTTT CASSEAGGLTGELFF TRBJ2-2 NA NA TRBV6-1
TGTGCTAGCAGCTTGGGCAGCACCGGGGAGCTGTTTTTT CASSLGSTGELFF TRBJ2-2 NA NA TRBV7-7
TGCAGCGCGGAGCGGGTAAGCTCCTACAATGAGCAGTTCTTC CSAERVSSYNEQFF TRBJ2-1 NA NA TRBV29-1
TGTGCCAGCAGTTTCAGACCAGCAGATACGCAGTATTTT CASSFRPADTQYF TRBJ2-3 NA NA TRBV27
TGCGCCAGCAGTAGAACAGGACTAGCGGCTGGGGCCAACGTCCTGACTTTC CASSRTGLAAGANVLTF TRBJ2-6 NA TRBD2 TRBV23-1
TGTGCCAGCTCACCACCGGGGGTACAGAGCTCCTACAATGAGCAGTTCTTC CASSPPGVQSSYNEQFF TRBJ2-1 NA NA TRBV18
TGTGCCAGCAGCCAGGGGGTCTCGGAACACACCGGGGAGCTGTTTTTT CASSQGVSEHTGELFF TRBJ2-2 NA TRBD1 TRBV11-2
TGTGCCAGCAGCTCCGGACAGGCCACCTATGGCTACACCTTC CASSSGQATYGYTF TRBJ1-2 NA TRBD1 TRBV5-4
TGTGCCAGCAGCGGGGAATCAGGACAAAGTCGGGCCAACGTCCTGACTTTC CASSGESGQSRANVLTF TRBJ2-6 NA NA TRBV7-1
TGTGCCAGCAGCGTAGCCCTGGGACAGGGAGAGACCCAGTACTTC CASSVALGQGETQYF TRBJ2-5 NA TRBD1 TRBV9
TGTGCCAGCAGCCCCGGGACTACATCCTACGAGCAGTACTTC CASSPGTTSYEQYF TRBJ2-7 NA TRBD2 TRBV7-3
TGTGCCACCAGCAGTAGAGGGCAGGGTAGCACTGAAGCTTTCTTT CATSSRGQGSTEAFF TRBJ1-1 NA NA TRBV15
TGTGCCAGCAGCCCCCAGCGGGAGGGGAATGAGCAGTTCTTC CASSPQREGNEQFF TRBJ2-1 NA TRBD2 TRBV7-2
TGTGCCAGCAGTTACGGTTACTCTGGGAGGGAGCAGTTCTTC CASSYGYSGREQFF TRBJ2-1 many NA TRBV6-5
TGTGCCATCAGTGAGTCCTCTAACGAGCAGTTCTTC CAISESSNEQFF TRBJ2-1 NA NA TRBV10-3
TGCGCCAGCAGCTTGAATATTCAATCCGGGACGCTCGGAAACACCATATATTTT CASSLNIQSGTLGNTIYF TRBJ1-3 NA NA TRBV5-1
TGTGCCAGCAGCGATCCGGGACTAGCGGGAGAGTTGAACACCGGGGAGCTGTTTTTT CASSDPGLAGELNTGELFF TRBJ2-2 NA TRBD2 TRBV4-2
TGTGCCAGCAGTTTCCCCGGCAGGGGTGTCTACGAGCAGTACTTC CASSFPGRGVYEQYF TRBJ2-7 few NA TRBV28
TGCAGTGCTATAGACAGGGGGAAACTGTTTTTT CSAIDRGKLFF TRBJ1-4 NA TRBD1 TRBV20-1
TGTGCCAGCAGTTTAAGACTAGCCGCCACCGGGGAGCTGTTTTTT CASSLRLAATGELFF TRBJ2-2 NA TRBD2 TRBV28
TGTGCCAGCAGCGTCGTGATGGGACAGATTAGCAATCAGCCCCAGCATTTT CASSVVMGQISNQPQHF TRBJ1-5 few TRBD1 TRBV9
TGTGCCAGCAGTTTTCTGGGTGTAAGGGTCGAGCAGTACTTC CASSFLGVRVEQYF TRBJ2-7 NA NA TRBV27
TGTGCCAGCAGTGCTCGGGGACAGGGGAACACTGAAGCTTTCTTT CASSARGQGNTEAFF TRBJ1-1 once TRBD1 TRBV6-1
TGTGCCACCAGCCCCCGCGGTACCCAAGAGACCCAGTACTTC CATSPRGTQETQYF TRBJ2-5 NA NA TRBV15
TGCAGTGCCGATCTAGCTTACGAGCAGTACTTC CSADLAYEQYF TRBJ2-7 NA NA TRBV20-1
TGTGCCAGCAGCGGCCCCCATAGCGGGAGTTACGAGCAGTACTTC CASSGPHSGSYEQYF TRBJ2-7 once TRBD2 TRBV9
TGTGCCAGCAGCTTAGATTTTTCGGGCGAGCAGTACTTC CASSLDFSGEQYF TRBJ2-7 NA NA TRBV11-2
TGTGCCAGCAGCTTGTGGTCCTACAATGAGCAGTTCTTC CASSLWSYNEQFF TRBJ2-1 NA NA TRBV5-4
TGTGCCAGCGGGCCCACGGCGGGAGGCTCAGATACGCAGTATTTT CASGPTAGGSDTQYF TRBJ2-3 NA TRBD2 TRBV6-4
TGTGCCAGCTCACTCAGATTGGGGGACCAACTGTTTTTT CASSLRLGDQLFF TRBJ1-4 NA NA TRBV18
TGTGCCAGCAGTTTACCCTCCACCACAGATACGCAGTATTTT CASSLPSTTDTQYF TRBJ2-3 NA NA TRBV28
TGTGCTAGCAGCTTAGCTGGGTACCAAGAGACCCAGTACTTC CASSLAGYQETQYF TRBJ2-5 few NA TRBV7-7
TGTGCCAGCTCCCCAGGATCGCGGAACACTGAAGCTTTCTTT CASSPGSRNTEAFF TRBJ1-1 NA NA TRBV18
TGCGCCAGCAGCTTTTCCCTCTTCACCGGGGAGCTGTTTTTT CASSFSLFTGELFF TRBJ2-2 NA NA TRBV5-1